The next 17 T cell receptor beta chains were all read from a single sample in a study of blood T cell repertoires in COVID-19. Measured with immunoSEQ multiplex PCR; TCRdb has only the in-frame clones, and not every one. The sample lists some 190,000 clones, more than 65% occurring once. Sequencing was performed on peripheral blood. All receptors derive from a woman older than 75 with active or convalescent COVID-19.

The gene calls are TRBV5-5 and TRBJ2-7; the D gene is possibly TRBD2 (6 bases). The V and J ends lost 0 bases and 2 bases respectively, with 12 bases between them. The germline V gene has CDR1 SGHKS and CDR2 YYEKEE (reference sequence). This CDR3 is built from 15 residues. This CDR3 is CASSLAGDPAYEQYF. The DNA for the CDR3 is TGTGCCAGCAGCTTGGCGGGGGACCCAGCCTACGAGCAGTACTTC. Looking up the rest from reference TRBV5-5 and TRBJ2-7 gives the full variable domain: DAGVTQSPTHLIKTRGQQVTLRCSPISGHKSVSWYQQVLGQGPQFIFQYYEKEERGRGNFPDRFSARQFPNYSSELNVNALLLGDSALYLCASSLAGDPAYEQYFGPGTRLTVT.

The chain combines TRBV18 with TRBJ2-3; 7 bases agree with TRBD1. CDR1 is KGHSH, CDR2 LQKENI, per germline. Unmatched junction bases numbered 15, after V lost 1 base and J lost 5 bases. This CDR3 has 18 residues. CDR3 in amino acids: CASSPLVPGGAQGDTQYF. The CDR3, as DNA: TGTGCCAGCTCACCACTGGTTCCAGGGGGTGCTCAAGGAGATACGCAGTATTTT.

J is TRBJ1-2 and V is TRBV5-5; D ambiguous. The CDR3 covers 12 residues. Germline CDR1 and CDR2: SGHKS and YYEKEE (reference sequence). V shed 4 bases and J shed 4 bases, with 8 bases lying between them. The CDR3 is CASSQDGYGYTF. The CDR3 DNA is TGTGCCAGCAGCCAGGATGGCTATGGCTACACCTTC.

V and J are TRBV30 and TRBJ2-5, with 7 bases that match TRBD1. Germline V gene lookup returns CDR1 GTSNPN and CDR2 SVGIG (reference sequence). This CDR3 spans 17 amino acids. Losses at the gene ends were 2 bases for V and 5 bases for J; bases not matched to a gene: 17. The CDR3 spells CAWSSIRQGAFLETQYF. CDR3 DNA sequence: TGTGCCTGGAGTTCCATACGACAGGGTGCATTTTTGGAGACCCAGTACTTC.

The J gene is TRBJ1-4, the V gene TRBV9; a weak D match, TRBD1 (5 bases). CDR1 SGDLS and CDR2 YYNGEE come from the germline V gene. The length of the CDR3 is 19 residues. Trimming shortened V by 0 bases and J by 3 bases, and 21 bases separated the two germline ends. CDR3: CASSVARTRSLRPNEKLFF. The CDR3 DNA reads as TGTGCCAGCAGCGTAGCTCGGACAAGGAGTCTGCGGCCTAATGAAAAACTGTTTTTT.

Only one count was recorded for this clone. The rearrangement joins TRBV19 to TRBJ2-1; D not resolved. V was clipped by 2 bases and J by 4 bases, with 6 bases between them. The CDR3 totals 13 residues. Germline assignment: CDR1 LNHDA and CDR2 SQIVND (reference sequence). The CDR3 region is CASSIQIYNEQFF. The CDR3 coding sequence is TGTGCCAGTAGTATACAGATTTACAATGAGCAGTTCTTC.

CDR3 protein: CASSQPQGGATNEKLFF. The CDR3 DNA reads TGCGCCAGCAGTCAACCCCAGGGGGGTGCAACTAATGAAAAACTGTTTTTT. The chain has TRBV23-1 and TRBJ1-4, with TRBD1 matching 7 bases. TRBV23-1 is filed as an ORF, its function uncertain. This CDR3 comprises 17 residues. V was clipped by 2 bases and J by 0 bases; unmatched bases: 6.

This clone was picked up one time. This chain joins TRBV28 and TRBJ1-5; D not certain. Germline V gene lookup returns CDR1 MDHEN and CDR2 SYDVKM. This CDR3 has 14 amino acids. V lost 3 bases and J lost 7, with 13 bases in between. The CDR3 sequence is CASSFLRTGQPQHF. CDR3 sequence (DNA): TGTGCCAGCAGTTTCCTGAGGACGGGGCAGCCCCAGCATTTT.

The chain recombines TRBV7-9 with TRBJ1-1; TRBD1 aligns across 10 bases. V shed 0 bases and J 0 bases; nucleotides not matched to a gene: 4. Germline lookup yields CDR1 SEHNR and CDR2 FQNEAQ (reference sequence). There are 17 residues in the CDR3. CDR3 bases: TGTGCCAGCAGCTTAGCATGGACAGGGGGTATGAACACTGAAGCTTTCTTT. Protein product: CASSLAWTGGMNTEAFF.

The gene calls are TRBV18 and TRBJ1-6; the match to TRBD1 covers 10 bases. Per the germline V gene, CDR1 is KGHSH and CDR2 is LQKENI. The CDR3 sequence is 16 residues long. V gave up 5 bases and J gave up 9 bases; unmatched junction bases: 10. For the CDR3, the DNA is TGTGCCAGCTCATCCGGGGTGGGACAGGGGTCTTCACCCCTCCACTTT. It encodes CASSSGVGQGSSPLHF.

This clone was detected only a few times. This chain joins TRBV19 and TRBJ2-7; possible D gene TRBD1, 6 bases. Trimming removed 5 bases at V and 3 bases at J, with 11 bases between. The CDR3 length is 13 residues. The germline gives CDR1 LNHDA, CDR2 SQIVND (reference sequence). CDR3 sequence reads: CASSPGQFYEQYF. The CDR3 region has the DNA TGTGCCAGTAGTCCCGGACAGTTCTACGAGCAGTACTTC.

This clone was observed a handful of times. The rearrangement joins TRBV30 to TRBJ1-5, with D hard to call. Germline V gives CDR1 GTSNPN, CDR2 SVGIG (reference sequence). V was trimmed by 0 bases and J by 3 bases, leaving 6 bases between them. CDR3 size: 13 residues. The CDR3 region is CAWSVSYNQPQHF. For the CDR3, the DNA is TGTGCCTGGAGTGTCAGTTACAATCAGCCCCAGCATTTT.

This rearrangement joins TRBV3-1 (or the pseudogene TRBV3-2) to TRBJ2-1, with 9 bases matching TRBD2. Germline trimming cut 8 bases from V and 7 bases from J; bases unmatched to any gene: 21. Germline V lookup: CDR1 LGHDT, CDR2 YNNKEL (reference sequence). CDR3 length equals 18 residues. The CDR3 region is CASGASGINPAWWNEQFF. The DNA for the CDR3 is TGTGCCAGCGGGGCTAGCGGGATTAATCCGGCATGGTGGAATGAGCAGTTCTTC.

This clone has just one count. The genes are TRBV5-1 and TRBJ2-2, with D perhaps matching TRBD1 (5 bases). Germline CDR1 is SGHRS and CDR2 is YFSETQ. The CDR3 covers 17 residues. V lost 4 bases and J 0 bases, leaving 16 bases between the germline ends. CDR3 coding DNA: TGCGCCAGCAGCCTGGACATCCCGTCTGCGAACACCGGGGAGCTGTTTTTT. It yields the protein CASSLDIPSANTGELFF.

The V call is TRBV2, the J call TRBJ1-1; perhaps TRBD1 as D (6 bases). The germline V gene has CDR1 SNHLY and CDR2 FYNNEI. V was shortened by 6 bases and J by 1 base, with 9 bases between the two germline ends. The CDR3 loop spans 13 amino acids. CDR3 region: CASSLQGNTEAFF. The CDR3 DNA sequence: TGTGCCAGCAGCTTACAGGGGAACACTGAAGCTTTCTTT. Filled out from reference TRBV2 and TRBJ1-1, the complete variable domain reads EPEVTQTPSHQVTQMGQEVILRCVPISNHLYFYWYRQILGQKVEFLVSFYNNEISEKSEIFDDQFSVERPDGSNFTLKIRSTKLEDSAMYFCASSLQGNTEAFFGQGTRLTVV.

The rearrangement uses TRBV7-9 and TRBJ2-5; 15 nucleotides match TRBD2. The CDR3 extends over 19 amino acids. Unmatched junction bases numbered 19, after V lost 5 bases and J lost 9 bases. The V gene's germline CDR1 is SEHNR and CDR2 FQNEAQ (reference sequence). CDR3 protein: CASSLPAGLAGGPRGAQYF. CDR3 bases: TGTGCCAGCAGCCTCCCCGCGGGACTAGCGGGAGGCCCCCGGGGGGCCCAGTACTTC.

V usage is TRBV3-1 (or the pseudogene TRBV3-2) and J usage is TRBJ2-5, with TRBD2 matching 7 bases. The germline V gene encodes CDR1 LGHDT and CDR2 YNNKEL (reference sequence). There are 15 residues in the CDR3. V lost 1 base to trimming and J lost 4 bases; unmatched junction nucleotides: 6. CDR3 nucleotide sequence: TGTGCCAGCAGCCAAGCTGGACTAGAAGGAGAGACCCAGTACTTC. Its protein product is CASSQAGLEGETQYF.